This T cell receptor beta chain comes out of a study of T cells in Graves' hyperthyroidism and ophthalmopathy. There are many counts of this clonotype. Source material for PBMCs was 10 ml fresh peripheral blood. Researchers amplified the TCR beta CDR3 regions from RNA transcripts. Using the HTBI primer set, a first-round RT-PCR was run on the TCR CDR3. TCRdb itself ran the multiplex PCR reads through MiXCR, one entry per CDR3 protein. The sample includes roughly 250,000 distinct CDR3 sequences, more than 14% seen only once; the top ten take 13%. The TCR originated in a woman aged 40-49 years with Graves' hyperthyroidism that later progressed to Graves' ophthalmopathy. What was sequenced was blood.

The CDR3 DNA reads TGTGCCAGCAGTGAAGCAACATTGACTAGCGGGAGGCTCGGGCAGTACTTC. This sequence encodes CASSEATLTSGRLGQYF. The gene calls are TRBV2 and TRBJ2-7, with 13 nucleotides matching TRBD2. This CDR3 has 17 amino acids. V was pared by 0 bases and J by 9 bases, with 11 bases of the junction left unmatched. Looked up from germline, CDR1 is SNHLY and CDR2 is FYNNEI.